Sequencing of this TCR beta chain was carried out in a study of T cell repertoires in cytomegalovirus infection. About the study: Selection of CMV epitopes for the study included recently identified HLA-C-restricted and well-studied HLA-B-restricted ones. The public TCR beta signatures pointed to both CMV infection and matching HLA type. Study-wide results and caveats: Pooled public TCR beta family frequency picked out CMV carriers with the relevant HLA.

Regarding this clonotype: What it binds is unknown.

TCRdb re-called the reads with MiXCR, one entry per CDR3 protein. The data contain fewer than 900,000 distinct CDR3 sequences, 25% to 35% of them singletons. Sequenced here: cultured CD8+ T cells from PBMCs, sampled from culture after CMV antigen stimulation. The TCR was taken from a human donor in good health (CMV status not recorded). Some clones in this sample may be carry-over from other donors' samples.

CDR3 sequence: CATSGRPHYNSPLHF. Written as DNA, the CDR3 is TGTGCCACCAGCGGGCGGCCCCACTATAATTCACCCCTCCACTTT. The chain has TRBV15 and TRBJ1-6; D gene uncertain. The length of the CDR3 is 15 residues. The V end lost 5 bases, the J end lost 3 bases, and 11 bases lay between the germline ends. Per germline, CDR1 LNHNV and CDR2 YYDKDF (reference sequence).